Below are 18 T cell receptor beta chains sequenced from a single sample in a study of blood T cell repertoires in COVID-19. Data came from immunoSEQ multiplex PCR; TCRdb stores just in-frame clones and leaves some out. The data hold about 320,000 clones, with roughly 90% observed a single time. Sequenced sample: PBMCs or T cells enriched from blood (not recorded which). Source of these receptors: a man in his fifties or sixties who had recovered from COVID-19.

A few counts support this clone. J is TRBJ2-7 and V is TRBV6-5; weak D call: TRBD2 (5 bases). CDR3 length equals 12 residues. V was cut by 5 bases and J by 7 bases, with 12 bases left in between. Germline V gives CDR1 MNHEY, CDR2 SVGAGI. CDR3: CASSNRPGEQYF. CDR3 nucleotides: TGTGCCAGCAGTAACCGCCCGGGGGAGCAGTACTTC.

The V call is TRBV3-1 (or the pseudogene TRBV3-2), the J call TRBJ2-1, with 7 bases that match TRBD2. This CDR3 has 11 residues. The germline V gene encodes CDR1 LGHDT and CDR2 YNNKEL (reference sequence). The J segment lost 10 bases and the V segment lost 5 bases, leaving 2 bases of the junction unmatched. The CDR3 spells CASSKTSEQFF. The DNA of the CDR3 is TGTGCCAGCAGCAAGACTAGCGAGCAGTTCTTC.

The genes are TRBV4-1 and TRBJ1-3; 8 bases are a match to TRBD1. The V and J ends lost 1 base and 2 bases, in that order; junction bases with no gene match: 7. Germline V lookup: CDR1 MGHRA, CDR2 YSYEKL. The CDR3 has 17 residues. CDR3 protein: CASSQGTGIHPGNTIYF. The CDR3 bases are TGCGCCAGCAGCCAAGGGACAGGGATTCACCCTGGAAACACCATATATTTT.

V is TRBV5-6 and J is TRBJ2-1; weak D call: TRBD2 (7 bases). Trimming took 7 bases from V and 7 from J, leaving 27 bases between them. Per the germline V gene, CDR1 is SGHDT and CDR2 is YYEEEE. This CDR3 comprises 17 residues. CDR3 sequence reads: CASSIRAGAALGNEQFF. For the CDR3, the DNA is TGTGCCAGCTCGATTCGGGCGGGGGCCGCCCTTGGTAATGAGCAGTTCTTC.

The gene calls are TRBV9 and TRBJ2-7, with 9 bases identical to TRBD2. CDR1 is SGDLS and CDR2 is YYNGEE in the germline V gene. With 9 bases clipped from V and 4 bases from J, the junction kept 20 bases outside the gene matches. This CDR3 spans 17 amino acids. In DNA form, the CDR3 reads TGTGCCACACCCTGGGGGGTAGCGGGAGTGCGAATGTACGAGCAGTACTTC. Translation: CATPWGVAGVRMYEQYF.

The chain has TRBV13 and TRBJ1-1; 9 nucleotides match TRBD1. The CDR3 is made up of 15 amino acids. The trim removed 3 bases at V and 4 bases at J, leaving 6 bases unmatched. The germline gives CDR1 PRHDT, CDR2 FYEKMQ (reference sequence). The CDR3 bases are TGTGCCAGCAGCTTGACAGGGGGTTTGGGCACTGAAGCTTTCTTT. Translating gives CASSLTGGLGTEAFF. Filled out from reference TRBV13 and TRBJ1-1, the complete variable domain reads AAGVIQSPRHLIKEKRETATLKCYPIPRHDTVYWYQQGPGQDPQFLISFYEKMQSDKGSIPDRFSAQQFSDYHSELNMSSLELGDSALYFCASSLTGGLGTEAFFGQGTRLTVV.

The rearrangement uses TRBV18 and TRBJ2-7; no firm D call. The CDR3 is made up of 15 amino acids. In germline, CDR1 is KGHSH, CDR2 LQKENI. Trimming stripped 6 bases from V and 0 bases from J, with 15 bases between. CDR3 protein: CASSPTGGSSYEQYF. CDR3 coding DNA: TGTGCCAGCTCGCCGACTGGCGGTAGCTCCTACGAGCAGTACTTC.

The J gene is TRBJ1-1, the V gene TRBV11-2, with TRBD1 matching 7 bases. V dropped 5 bases and J dropped 0; count of bases not matched to a gene: 6. The CDR3 has 15 amino acids. Germline CDR1 and CDR2: SGHAT and FQNNGV. The CDR3 spells CASSGQGGLNTEAFF. CDR3 nucleotide sequence: TGTGCCAGCAGCGGACAAGGGGGCTTGAACACTGAAGCTTTCTTT.

This chain uses TRBV10-2 with TRBJ2-1; D is unresolved. Germline V gene data show CDR1 as WSHSY and CDR2 as SAAADI. The CDR3 totals 14 residues. Trimming removed 3 bases from V and 8 bases from J, with 14 bases in between. For the CDR3, the DNA is TGCGCCAGCAGTGAACTACGGGTGGTACATGAGCAGTTCTTC. This translates into CASSELRVVHEQFF.

V is TRBV30 and J is TRBJ2-3; 13 bases line up with TRBD2. The ends lost 2 bases at V and 5 bases at J; junction bases unmatched: 7. The length of the CDR3 is 16 residues. Per germline, CDR1 GTSNPN and CDR2 SVGIG (reference sequence). CDR3 protein: CAWSRGTSGIIDTQYF. The CDR3 bases are TGTGCCTGGAGTAGAGGGACTAGCGGGATAATAGATACGCAGTATTTT. The whole variable domain, filled in from reference TRBV30 and TRBJ2-3, reads SQTIHQWPATLVQPVGSPLSLECTVEGTSNPNLYWYRQAAGRGLQLLFYSVGIGQISSEVPQNLSASRPQDRQFILSSKKLLLSDSGFYLCAWSRGTSGIIDTQYFGPGTRLTVL.

This chain connects TRBV6-1 to TRBJ1-2; possibly TRBD1 for D (5 bases). From germline, CDR1 is MNHNS and CDR2 SASEGT. Trimming pared 1 base from V and 6 bases from J, leaving 12 bases between. This CDR3 is 14 amino acids long. The CDR3 spells CASSEGGGTNGYTF. In DNA, the CDR3 is TGTGCCAGCAGTGAAGGAGGAGGGACCAATGGCTACACCTTC.

The chain recombines TRBV24-1 with TRBJ1-3, with a possible D match to TRBD1 (5 bases). V shed 4 bases and J shed 2 bases, with 14 bases lying between them. The CDR3 has 16 residues. The V gene's germline CDR1 is KGHDR and CDR2 SFDVKD. CDR3 DNA: TGTGCCACCAGTGAACTCGGACAAAAAACTGGAAACACCATATATTTT. Amino acid sequence: CATSELGQKTGNTIYF.

The V and J genes are TRBV7-2 and TRBJ1-6; 9 bases agree with TRBD1. Germline lookup yields CDR1 SGHTA and CDR2 FQGNSA. Trimming cost V 3 bases and J 0 bases; bases outside gene matches: 6. There are 18 residues in the CDR3. CDR3 in DNA: TGTGCCAGCAGCTTTGCGGGACAGGGCAGCTCCTATAATTCACCCCTCCACTTT. Translated, it gives CASSFAGQGSSYNSPLHF. Together with reference TRBV7-2 and TRBJ1-6, the CDR3 gives the full variable domain: GAGVSQSPSNKVTEKGKDVELRCDPISGHTALYWYRQSLGQGLEFLIYFQGNSAPDKSGLPSDRFSAERTGGSVSTLTIQRTQQEDSAVYLCASSFAGQGSSYNSPLHFGNGTRLTVT.

V and J are TRBV19 and TRBJ1-1; 8 bases are a match to TRBD1. The CDR3 is made up of 13 amino acids. The trim removed 9 bases at V and 2 bases at J, leaving 5 bases unmatched. CDR1 and CDR2 (germline): LNHDA, SQIVND (reference sequence). This chain's CDR3 is CASKTGGNTEAFF. The CDR3 nucleotides are TGTGCCAGCAAAACAGGGGGTAACACTGAAGCTTTCTTT.

This chain links TRBV19 with TRBJ1-6, with D perhaps TRBD1 (5 bases). With 6 bases removed from V and 3 bases from J, the gap between germline ends came to 15 bases. The CDR3 consists of 16 residues. The germline V gene has CDR1 LNHDA and CDR2 SQIVND (reference sequence). The CDR3 region has the DNA TGTGCCAGTAGCCCTATTCGGGGGGACTATAATTCACCCCTCCACTTT. This sequence encodes CASSPIRGDYNSPLHF.

The rearrangement uses TRBV19 and TRBJ1-2; no clear D gene. V gave up 4 bases and J gave up 0 bases, with 15 bases separating them. The CDR3 has 16 residues. Germline-derived CDR1 and CDR2 are LNHDA and SQIVND (reference sequence). The CDR3 is CASSSPRWSSNYGYTF. The CDR3 nucleotides read TGTGCCAGTAGTAGTCCGCGCTGGTCCTCTAACTATGGCTACACCTTC. Complete variable domain (other parts from reference TRBV19 and TRBJ1-2): DGGITQSPKYLFRKEGQNVTLSCEQNLNHDAMYWYRQDPGQGLRLIYYSQIVNDFQKGDIAEGYSVSREKKESFPLTVTSAQKNPTAFYLCASSSPRWSSNYGYTFGSGTRLTVV.

The CDR3 protein is CASSQHGPGSQPQHF. CDR3 bases: TGTGCCAGCAGCCAGCATGGCCCAGGGTCCCAGCCCCAGCATTTT. The chain carries TRBV7-6 and TRBJ1-5; D perhaps matches TRBD1 (5 bases). Trimming cost V 5 bases and J 7 bases, with 18 bases left between them. CDR3 size: 15 residues. The germline V gene encodes CDR1 SGHVS and CDR2 FNYEAQ.

V usage is TRBV4-2 and J usage is TRBJ2-1, with TRBD2 matching over 10 bases. CDR3 length: 17 residues. The germline V gene has CDR1 LGHNA and CDR2 YNFKEQ. V shed 0 bases and J 8 bases; nucleotides not matched to a gene: 10. The CDR3, as DNA: TGTGCCAGCAGCCAAGAAGAGGGGCTAGCGGGAGTACATGAGCAGTTCTTC. Encoded protein: CASSQEEGLAGVHEQFF.